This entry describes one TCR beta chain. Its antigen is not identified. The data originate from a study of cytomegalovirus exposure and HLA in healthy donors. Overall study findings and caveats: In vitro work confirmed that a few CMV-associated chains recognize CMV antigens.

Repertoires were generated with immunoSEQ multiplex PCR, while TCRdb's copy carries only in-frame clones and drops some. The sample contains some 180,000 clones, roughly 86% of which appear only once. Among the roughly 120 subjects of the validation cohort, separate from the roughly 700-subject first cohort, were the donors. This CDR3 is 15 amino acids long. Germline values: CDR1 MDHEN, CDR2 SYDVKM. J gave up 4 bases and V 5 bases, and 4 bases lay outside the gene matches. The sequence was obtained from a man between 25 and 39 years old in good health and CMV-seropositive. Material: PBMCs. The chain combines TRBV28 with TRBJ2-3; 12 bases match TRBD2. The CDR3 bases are TGTGCCAGCAGTCTAGCGGGAGGGCCATCAGATACGCAGTATTTT. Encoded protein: CASSLAGGPSDTQYF.